This T cell receptor (beta chain) is from a study of blood T cell repertoires in COVID-19. Overall study context: The samples span acute and convalescent COVID-19 from the United States, Italy and Spain.

Generated by immunoSEQ multiplex PCR, the TCRdb table keeps only in-frame clones and is missing some. In the table there are about 410,000 clones, about 88% of which are singletons. CDR3 length: 17 amino acids. The V gene end was trimmed by 2 bases and the J gene end by 5 bases; junction bases not matched to a gene: 7. The germline CDR1 and CDR2 sequences are MNHEY and SMNVEV (reference sequence). Seattle enrolled patients during active infection and tracked them longitudinally. Sequencing used peripheral blood. This sequence was found in a middle-aged woman with COVID-19, enrolled during active disease. The rearrangement links TRBV27 to TRBJ2-1, with 12 positions matching TRBD2. CDR3 bases: TGTGCCAGCAGTTTAGGCGTCGGACTAGCGGGGAACAATGAGCAGTTCTTC. Amino acid sequence: CASSLGVGLAGNNEQFF.